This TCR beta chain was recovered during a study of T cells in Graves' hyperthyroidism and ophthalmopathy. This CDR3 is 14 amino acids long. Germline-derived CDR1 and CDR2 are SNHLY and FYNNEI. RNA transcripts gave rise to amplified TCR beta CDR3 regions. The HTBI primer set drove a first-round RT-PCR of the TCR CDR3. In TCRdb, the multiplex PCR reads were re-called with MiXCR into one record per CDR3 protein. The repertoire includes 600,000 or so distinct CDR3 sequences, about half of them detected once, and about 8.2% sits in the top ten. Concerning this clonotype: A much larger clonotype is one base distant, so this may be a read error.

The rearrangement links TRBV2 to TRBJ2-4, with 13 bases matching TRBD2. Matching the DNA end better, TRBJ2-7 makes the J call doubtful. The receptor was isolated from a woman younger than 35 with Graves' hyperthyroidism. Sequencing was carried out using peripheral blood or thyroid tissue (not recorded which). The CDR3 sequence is CASKLAGGLYEQYF. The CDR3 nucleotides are TGTGCCAGCAAACTAGCGGGAGGGCTATACGAGCAGTACTTC.